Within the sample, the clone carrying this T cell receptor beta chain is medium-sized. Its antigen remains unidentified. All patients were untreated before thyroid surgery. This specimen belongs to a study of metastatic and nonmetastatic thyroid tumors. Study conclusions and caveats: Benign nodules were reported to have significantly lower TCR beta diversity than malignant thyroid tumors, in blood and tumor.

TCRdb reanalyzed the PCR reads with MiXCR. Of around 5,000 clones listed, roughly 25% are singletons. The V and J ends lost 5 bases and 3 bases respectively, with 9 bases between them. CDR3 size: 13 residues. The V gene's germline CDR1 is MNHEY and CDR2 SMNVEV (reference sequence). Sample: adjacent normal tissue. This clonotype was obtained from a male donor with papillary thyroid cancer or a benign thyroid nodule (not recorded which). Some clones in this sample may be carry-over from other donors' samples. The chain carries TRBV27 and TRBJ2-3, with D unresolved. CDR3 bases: TGTGCCAGCAGTCAAACACGAACAGATACGCAGTATTTT. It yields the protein CASSQTRTDTQYF.